This TCR beta chain emerged from a study of cytomegalovirus exposure and HLA in healthy donors. General study points: Reportedly, cytomegalovirus status was diagnosed with high sensitivity and specificity. When the data were analyzed later, several of the most significant clusters appeared to be linked to common viral pathogens.

The PCR was carried out with 60 Vbeta primers and 13 Jbeta primers. TCRdb's copy holds only in-frame clones and misses some; the assay was immunoSEQ multiplex PCR. The sample has about 120,000 clones, roughly 60% seen once. The V and J ends lost 1 base and 7 bases respectively, with 11 bases between them. Germline-derived CDR1 and CDR2 are SGHTA and FQGNSA. The CDR3 runs 14 residues. Note on this clone: The antigen remains undetermined.

The sequence was obtained from a middle-aged man in good health and CMV-seropositive. The chain combines TRBV7-2 with TRBJ1-5; perhaps TRBD1 as D (5 bases). Sequencing was carried out using PBMCs. This chain's CDR3 is CASSLDSGEQPQHF. The DNA for the CDR3 is TGTGCCAGCAGCTTAGACTCGGGGGAGCAGCCCCAGCATTTT.